A selection of T cell receptor beta chains follows, all from one sample in a study of shared clonotypes between healthy human individuals. The method was immunoSEQ multiplex PCR; TCRdb's version includes in-frame clones alone and lacks a portion of them. The sample holds around 720,000 clones, around 78% seen once. Sequencing used memory CD4+ T cells sorted from blood. These receptors came from a woman aged 30 to 39 in good health. The CDR3 runs from the conserved cysteine through the conserved F or W. The order of the fields is D gene, clone size, V gene, J gene, CDR3 DNA, CDR3 protein. A D gene is named only where the DNA matches it firmly. The size field is filled for only some rows; it gives once, few, many or a size class.

d_call: TRBD2
clone_size: NA
v_call: TRBV10-1
j_call: TRBJ2-3
cdr3_nt: TGCGCCAGCAGGGCTAGCGGGAGCCCCACAGATACGCAGTATTTT
cdr3_aa: CASRASGSPTDTQYF

d_call: NA
clone_size: NA
v_call: TRBV27
j_call: TRBJ1-4
cdr3_nt: TGTGCCAGCAGTTTAATACAGGGTACTAATGAAAAACTGTTTTTT
cdr3_aa: CASSLIQGTNEKLFF

d_call: NA
clone_size: many
v_call: TRBV29-1
j_call: TRBJ2-7
cdr3_nt: TGCAGCGTTGCAGGGGAGGGCTACGAGCAGTACTTC
cdr3_aa: CSVAGEGYEQYF

d_call: NA
clone_size: NA
v_call: TRBV5-4
j_call: TRBJ2-3
cdr3_nt: TGTGCCAGTACCGTACAGAGAACAGCAGATACGCAGTATTTT
cdr3_aa: CASTVQRTADTQYF

d_call: TRBD1
clone_size: NA
v_call: TRBV2
j_call: TRBJ1-1
cdr3_nt: TGTGCCAGCAGTTACAGGGGGCGCGACACTGAAGCTTTCTTT
cdr3_aa: CASSYRGRDTEAFF

d_call: NA
clone_size: NA
v_call: TRBV28
j_call: TRBJ2-7
cdr3_nt: TGTGCCAGCAGTTTCGGGGGGCGCTACGAGCAGTACTTC
cdr3_aa: CASSFGGRYEQYF

d_call: NA
clone_size: many
v_call: TRBV30
j_call: TRBJ2-5
cdr3_nt: TGTGCCTGGATGTATAAGGGCACAGCTCAAGAGACCCAGTACTTC
cdr3_aa: CAWMYKGTAQETQYF

d_call: TRBD1
clone_size: NA
v_call: TRBV19
j_call: TRBJ1-4
cdr3_nt: TGTGCCAGTAGCCAGCCCGGGACAGGGGTTGAAAAACTGTTTTTT
cdr3_aa: CASSQPGTGVEKLFF

d_call: NA
clone_size: once
v_call: TRBV19
j_call: TRBJ2-5
cdr3_nt: TGTGCCAGTAGCGTGGTCATAGAAGAGACCCAGTACTTC
cdr3_aa: CASSVVIEETQYF

d_call: TRBD2
clone_size: NA
v_call: TRBV5-1
j_call: TRBJ2-5
cdr3_nt: TGCGCCAGCAGCGCTAGCGGGAGGGAACAAGAGACCCAGTACTTC
cdr3_aa: CASSASGREQETQYF

d_call: NA
clone_size: NA
v_call: TRBV2
j_call: TRBJ1-4
cdr3_nt: TGTGCCAGCATCAGGGAGATGGCAACTAATGAAAAACTGTTTTTT
cdr3_aa: CASIREMATNEKLFF

d_call: NA
clone_size: NA
v_call: TRBV6-1
j_call: TRBJ2-5
cdr3_nt: TGTGCCAGCAGCGCCGTTCTGGGGCGAGAGACCCAGTACTTC
cdr3_aa: CASSAVLGRETQYF

d_call: NA
clone_size: NA
v_call: TRBV19
j_call: TRBJ1-2
cdr3_nt: TGTGCCAGTAGTCCCGGCATGGGGCTCTATGGCTACACCTTC
cdr3_aa: CASSPGMGLYGYTF

d_call: NA
clone_size: NA
v_call: TRBV5-1
j_call: TRBJ1-4
cdr3_nt: TGCGCCAGCAGCTTGGGAGCAACTAATGAAAAACTGTTTTTT
cdr3_aa: CASSLGATNEKLFF

d_call: NA
clone_size: NA
v_call: TRBV6-1
j_call: TRBJ2-1
cdr3_nt: TGTGCCAGCAGAATATACGATGAGCAGTTCTTC
cdr3_aa: CASRIYDEQFF

d_call: NA
clone_size: NA
v_call: TRBV7-9
j_call: TRBJ1-2
cdr3_nt: TGTGCCAGCAGCTGGGGCAGGGAGGGCTACACCTTC
cdr3_aa: CASSWGREGYTF

d_call: TRBD1
clone_size: NA
v_call: TRBV30
j_call: TRBJ2-7
cdr3_nt: TGTGCCTGGAGTGCAGGGACAGGGGGCCAGTACGAGCAGTACTTC
cdr3_aa: CAWSAGTGGQYEQYF

d_call: TRBD1
clone_size: many
v_call: TRBV7-9
j_call: TRBJ2-7
cdr3_nt: TGTGCCAGCAGCGAAGGTTACAGGGGGTCCGAGCAGTACTTC
cdr3_aa: CASSEGYRGSEQYF

d_call: NA
clone_size: once
v_call: TRBV5-6
j_call: TRBJ1-2
cdr3_nt: TGTGCCAGCAGCGTCCCAGGGTTAGCTGGCTACACCTTC
cdr3_aa: CASSVPGLAGYTF

d_call: TRBD1
clone_size: NA
v_call: TRBV2
j_call: TRBJ2-7
cdr3_nt: TGTGCCAGCAGTAGACAGGGGGTGGGAAACGAGCAGTACTTC
cdr3_aa: CASSRQGVGNEQYF

d_call: NA
clone_size: NA
v_call: TRBV28
j_call: TRBJ1-1
cdr3_nt: TGTGCCAGCAGTTCTCGTAACAGGCGAAACACTGAAGCTTTCTTT
cdr3_aa: CASSSRNRRNTEAFF

d_call: NA
clone_size: NA
v_call: TRBV28
j_call: TRBJ2-7
cdr3_nt: TGTGCCAGCAGTACCGTAAGCTCCTACGAGCAGTACTTC
cdr3_aa: CASSTVSSYEQYF

d_call: NA
clone_size: NA
v_call: TRBV9
j_call: TRBJ2-1
cdr3_nt: TGTGCCAGCACCCCAAGGGGGGAGCTGGGCAATGAGCAGTTCTTC
cdr3_aa: CASTPRGELGNEQFF

d_call: NA
clone_size: many
v_call: TRBV6-5
j_call: TRBJ1-5
cdr3_nt: TGTGCCAGCAGTTCCAGAGATAGCAATCAGCCCCAGCATTTT
cdr3_aa: CASSSRDSNQPQHF

d_call: NA
clone_size: NA
v_call: TRBV7-9
j_call: TRBJ1-1
cdr3_nt: TGTGCCAGCAGCTTAGTGGAGAACACTGAAGCTTTCTTT
cdr3_aa: CASSLVENTEAFF

d_call: NA
clone_size: NA
v_call: TRBV28
j_call: TRBJ2-6
cdr3_nt: TGTGCCTGCTCAGGGGGGGCCAACGTCCTGACTTTC
cdr3_aa: CACSGGANVLTF

d_call: NA
clone_size: NA
v_call: TRBV6-1
j_call: TRBJ1-3
cdr3_nt: TGTGCCAGCACCGGATGGGGGAACACCATATATTTT
cdr3_aa: CASTGWGNTIYF

d_call: NA
clone_size: NA
v_call: TRBV6-1
j_call: TRBJ2-6
cdr3_nt: TGTGCCAGCAGTGTTGACAGGCCCAACGTCCTGACTTTC
cdr3_aa: CASSVDRPNVLTF

d_call: TRBD1
clone_size: once
v_call: TRBV6-1
j_call: TRBJ2-7
cdr3_nt: TGTGCCAGCAGTGAAGCGCTATACCAGATGGGACAGAACTACGAGCAGTACTTC
cdr3_aa: CASSEALYQMGQNYEQYF

d_call: NA
clone_size: many
v_call: TRBV2
j_call: TRBJ1-1
cdr3_nt: TGTGCCAGCAGTGAACGGGCTGGGCAGGGAACTGAAGCTTTCTTT
cdr3_aa: CASSERAGQGTEAFF

d_call: NA
clone_size: NA
v_call: TRBV5-1
j_call: TRBJ2-1
cdr3_nt: TGCGCCAGCAGCTTCGGGACCGAAGCTAATGAGCAGTTCTTC
cdr3_aa: CASSFGTEANEQFF

d_call: NA
clone_size: NA
v_call: TRBV25-1
j_call: TRBJ2-5
cdr3_nt: TGTGCCAGCGCCCAGATGTCGACCCAGTACTTC
cdr3_aa: CASAQMSTQYF

d_call: NA
clone_size: NA
v_call: TRBV6-5
j_call: TRBJ2-3
cdr3_nt: TGTGCCAGCAGTTATGCGCCAGATACGCAGTATTTT
cdr3_aa: CASSYAPDTQYF